The sequence of this T cell receptor beta chain was determined in a study of tumor and adjacent non-tumor tissue in lung cancer listed by TCRdb under 2018. A note on the overall study: Patients with adenocarcinoma (roughly 12), squamous cell carcinoma (2) and small cell lung cancer (1) were included in the cohort. Under 35 paired specimens, one tumor and one normal lung sample per patient, were profiled by TCRbeta CDR3 sequencing. Using bulk TCRbeta repertoires from approximately 15 lung cancer patients, the study set lung tumor tissue side by side with matched distant non-tumor lung tissue. In total, sequencing yielded 125,075,908 productive TCRbeta reads, which works out to an average of around 3.9 million reads per sample. Ages among the approximately 15 patients ranged from about 30 to 85 years, there were roughly ten men and 5 women, and disease was at TNM stage I to III. Here is what the overall study found, with its caveats: TCR diversity was significantly higher in younger patients, and higher tumor TCR diversity was associated with shorter overall and disease-free survival. A significantly larger cumulative share of the repertoire was made up by the top 100 clones in normal lung than in tumor tissue. The sequencing platform is not named in the methods, and unique molecular identifiers are not mentioned. Only about 15 patients were in the cohort, and the authors stated that larger samples and more detailed clinical data are needed. Because peripheral blood was not sequenced, blood TCRbeta repertoires in the lung cancer patients of the study were not examined. Significantly higher TCR diversity (inverse Simpson) was observed in tumor tissue than in normal lung tissue (roughly 390 vs 170, P = 0.0075, Mann-Whitney U test).

According to the germline V gene, CDR1 reads ENHRY and CDR2 reads SYGVKD. Ends trimmed: V by 5 bases, J by 2 bases; bases unmatched to a gene: 6. The CDR3, from cysteine to phenylalanine, totals 15 residues. The only DNA kept is the CDR3, 45 bases in frame from the first base. Receptors were amplified or captured by multiplex PCR. TCRdb lists the instrument as Illumina HiSeq 2500. TCRbeta libraries were constructed through three rounds of nested PCR with primers (Table S4) according to protocols adapted from ARM-PCR. PCR products of 200-500 bp were gel-excised and purified with the QIAquick gel extraction kit before sequencing. The paper's processing steps were these. Reads were cleaned with Trimmomatic, merged with FLASH into complete CDR3 sequences, and assigned to V(D)J germline segments with MiTCR. Clonal diversity was calculated as the inverse Simpson's index using VDJtools. In-frame sequences lacking a premature stop codon were counted as productive reads. TCRdb cleaned the public reads at Q25 with fastp, built clones with MiXCR and kept in-frame beta chains. When rows share a CDR3 protein, they turn into one entry using the most common DNA and genes. TCRdb's processing, not the authors', yielded these V and J calls. This sample holds approximately 100,000 distinct CDR3 sequences; around 57% were observed only once. Under 20% of the sample lies in the top ten.

As concerns this clonotype: No cognate antigen has been identified for it. One base away lies a much larger clone, so this may be a sequencing read error.

RNA was extracted from bulk unsorted tissue and checked for quality with a NanoDrop ND-1000 and an Agilent 2100. Normal lung samples were distant non-tumor tissue taken more than 3 cm from the tumor edge. The donors were newly diagnosed lung cancer patients admitted for thoracic surgery in China from August to November 2014 who had not received prior chemotherapy. Anyone who had undergone radiotherapy or chemotherapy before, or who had another cancer at the same time, was left out of the study. Surgical tissue pieces of about 1-2.3 cm3 were preserved in RNAlater solution and stored at -80 °C until use.

Recombination linked TRBV10-3 to TRBJ1-3; 7 bases in the junction line up with TRBD1. The specimen was distant non-tumor lung tissue. This receptor was identified in a man in his sixties with non-small cell lung cancer. At the DNA level, the sequence is TGTGCCATCAGTCAATCCGGGACAGCTGGAAACACCATATATTTT. This sequence encodes CAISQSGTAGNTIYF.